Following are 18 T cell receptor beta chains from one sample sequenced in a study of OX40 agonist ivuxolimab in advanced cancers. Some clones are missing from TCRdb's copy, which holds only in-frame ones; the method was immunoSEQ multiplex PCR. The table has 90,000 to 100,000 clones, 70% to 90% seen once. The starting material was CD4+ or CD8+ T cells sorted from blood, obtained in a trial of the OX40 agonist ivuxolimab. These receptors were collected from an adult with an advanced solid tumor such as melanoma, head and neck, liver or kidney cancer.

The chain carries TRBV4-3 and TRBJ1-2; D unresolved. This CDR3 spans 17 amino acids. V dropped 4 bases and J dropped 5 bases, with 23 bases sitting between them. Germline assignment: CDR1 LGHNA and CDR2 YSLEER. DNA of the CDR3: TGCGCCAGCAGCCGGGCCCCTGGGCAAGGGTCGACATATGGCTACACCTTC. Translating gives CASSRAPGQGSTYGYTF.

The chain recombines TRBV19 with TRBJ2-2; D not resolved. From germline, CDR1 is LNHDA and CDR2 SQIVND (reference sequence). This CDR3 has 15 amino acids. The ends were cut back, 6 bases at V and 2 bases at J, with 13 bases in the middle. The CDR3 DNA is TGTGCCAGTAGGAAGAGTGCCACCAACACCGGGGAGCTGTTTTTT. Its translation: CASRKSATNTGELFF.

The rearrangement links TRBV7-2 to TRBJ1-5; TRBD1 aligns across 11 bases. Germline trimming cut 6 bases from V and 0 bases from J; bases unmatched to any gene: 10. The CDR3 is made up of 18 amino acids. Germline-derived CDR1 and CDR2 are SGHTA and FQGNSA. The CDR3 bases are TGTGCCAGCAGTGCTGGACAGGGGGCCTCCTATAGCAATCAGCCCCAGCATTTT. Protein: CASSAGQGASYSNQPQHF. The whole variable domain, remainder taken from reference TRBV7-2 and TRBJ1-5, is GAGVSQSPSNKVTEKGKDVELRCDPISGHTALYWYRQSLGQGLEFLIYFQGNSAPDKSGLPSDRFSAERTGGSVSTLTIQRTQQEDSAVYLCASSAGQGASYSNQPQHFGDGTRLSIL.

The chain has TRBV6-5 and TRBJ2-7; D is perhaps TRBD1 (6 bases). This CDR3 region has 13 residues. Germline V gene data show CDR1 as MNHEY and CDR2 as SVGAGI. V shed 11 bases and J shed 5 bases, with 19 bases lying between them. The CDR3 DNA reads TGTGCCGTACTGGACAGCAAAGGTCACGAGCAGTACTTC. Translated, it gives CAVLDSKGHEQYF.

The chain couples TRBV19 to TRBJ1-2; TRBD1 matches at 7 bases. The CDR3 runs to 12 residues. Germline CDR1 reads LNHDA; CDR2 reads SQIVND (reference sequence). Trimming took 5 bases from V and 8 from J; bases not matched to a gene: 5. This CDR3 reads CASSVLGGGYTF. The DNA of the CDR3 is TGTGCCAGTAGTGTTTTAGGGGGCGGCTACACCTTC.

The chain links TRBV7-9 to TRBJ2-1, with unresolved D. The CDR3 has 14 residues. Per the germline V gene, CDR1 is SEHNR and CDR2 is FQNEAQ (reference sequence). V lost 1 base to trimming and J lost 4 bases, with 8 bases between them. The CDR3 loop is CASSLDWIYNEQFF. The CDR3 nucleotides read TGTGCCAGCAGCTTAGACTGGATATACAATGAGCAGTTCTTC.

CDR3: CASSMIPGPAGELFF. CDR3 coding DNA: TGTGCCAGTAGTATGATACCGGGCCCGGCGGGGGAGCTGTTTTTT. This rearrangement joins TRBV19 to TRBJ2-2, with D hard to call. Deletions cut 3 bases from V and 8 bases from J, with 16 bases between. The CDR3 length is 15 residues. CDR1 is LNHDA, CDR2 SQIVND, per germline (reference sequence).

V is TRBV5-5 and J is TRBJ1-5; tentatively, D is TRBD1 (6 bases). CDR1 SGHKS and CDR2 YYEKEE come from the germline V gene (reference sequence). Trimming cost V 4 bases and J 4 bases, with 15 bases left between them. This CDR3 is built from 15 residues. CDR3 DNA: TGTGCCAGCAGCAGGACAAATCAGGGGAATCAGCCCCAGCATTTT. It yields the protein CASSRTNQGNQPQHF. Variable domain in full (rest from reference TRBV5-5 and TRBJ1-5): DAGVTQSPTHLIKTRGQQVTLRCSPISGHKSVSWYQQVLGQGPQFIFQYYEKEERGRGNFPDRFSARQFPNYSSELNVNALLLGDSALYLCASSRTNQGNQPQHFGDGTRLSIL.

This clone was observed a single time. The V call is TRBV2, the J call TRBJ1-4; D might be TRBD1 (6 bases). Germline V gene sequence: CDR1 SNHLY, CDR2 FYNNEI. V was shortened by 8 bases and J by 8 bases, with 15 bases between the two germline ends. CDR3 size: 13 residues. This CDR3 is CASRGGEGEKLFF. For the CDR3, the DNA is TGTGCCAGCCGCGGGGGCGAGGGGGAAAAACTGTTTTTT.

The chain employs TRBV27 and TRBJ2-6; D not certain. The CDR3 consists of 13 residues. V was shortened by 7 bases and J by 0 bases, with 4 bases between the two germline ends. Per germline, CDR1 MNHEY and CDR2 SMNVEV (reference sequence). CDR3 region: CASKFSGANVLTF. The CDR3 nucleotides are TGTGCCAGCAAATTCTCTGGGGCCAACGTCCTGACTTTC.

The chain employs TRBV13 and TRBJ2-3, with D uncertain. The CDR3 spans 15 residues. Germline CDR1 PRHDT, CDR2 FYEKMQ (reference sequence). Deletions cut 0 bases from V and 0 bases from J, with 7 bases between. CDR3 protein: CASSLGGRSTDTQYF. The CDR3 DNA follows: TGTGCCAGCAGCTTAGGAGGCAGAAGCACAGATACGCAGTATTTT.

The genes are TRBV19 and TRBJ2-1; D could derive from TRBD1 or TRBD2 (5 bases each). The CDR3 has 17 amino acids. CDR1 and CDR2 (germline): LNHDA, SQIVND (reference sequence). The V gene lost 2 bases and the J gene lost 9 bases, with 23 bases spanning the gap. The CDR3 coding sequence is TGTGCCAGTAGTATATTAATTAAGTGGGACGGTTATGGTGAGCAGTTCTTC. Encoded protein: CASSILIKWDGYGEQFF.

V gene TRBV28 combines with J gene TRBJ1-1, with D tentatively TRBD1 (6 bases). The CDR3 spans 11 residues. V lost 6 bases and J 8 bases, leaving 10 bases between the germline ends. Germline V gene lookup returns CDR1 MDHEN and CDR2 SYDVKM. CDR3 DNA: TGTGCCAGCAGCTACAGGGCGGAAGCTTTCTTT. Encoded protein: CASSYRAEAFF. The full variable domain, its missing parts supplied by reference TRBV28 and TRBJ1-1, is DVKVTQSSRYLVKRTGEKVFLECVQDMDHENMFWYRQDPGLGLRLIYFSYDVKMKEKGDIPEGYSVSREKKERFSLILESASTNQTSMYLCASSYRAEAFFGQGTRLTVV.

The chain uses TRBV28 and TRBJ2-1; a weak D match, TRBD2 (6 bases). The germline V and J ends were trimmed by 5 bases and 0 bases, with 11 bases remaining between them. The CDR3 runs 15 residues. Germline-derived CDR1 and CDR2 are MDHEN and SYDVKM. CDR3 sequence reads: CASSGAGLSYNEQFF. In DNA form, the CDR3 reads TGTGCCAGCAGTGGGGCGGGGCTCTCCTACAATGAGCAGTTCTTC. Combining the CDR3 with reference TRBV28 and TRBJ2-1 gives the whole variable domain DVKVTQSSRYLVKRTGEKVFLECVQDMDHENMFWYRQDPGLGLRLIYFSYDVKMKEKGDIPEGYSVSREKKERFSLILESASTNQTSMYLCASSGAGLSYNEQFFGPGTRLTVL.

This chain joins TRBV4-1 and TRBJ1-4; TRBD1 aligns across 11 bases. Germline CDR1 is MGHRA and CDR2 is YSYEKL. Losses at the gene ends were 1 base for V and 7 bases for J; bases not matched to a gene: 8. The CDR3 loop spans 17 amino acids. CDR3 nucleotides: TGCGCCAGCAGCCAAGCCCTCACCGGGACAGGGGGTGAAAAACTGTTTTTT. Amino acid sequence: CASSQALTGTGGEKLFF.

The chain uses TRBV28 and TRBJ1-1; no reliable D call. The CDR3 is 12 amino acids. Trimming removed 2 bases at V and 1 base at J, with 2 bases between. CDR1 is MDHEN, CDR2 SYDVKM, per germline. CDR3 in DNA: TGTGCCAGCAGTTTACCGAACACTGAAGCTTTCTTT. This codes for CASSLPNTEAFF.

The chain links TRBV5-1 to TRBJ2-3; D remains unclear. The CDR3 has 12 residues. Trimming pared 0 bases from V and 5 bases from J, leaving 4 bases between. Germline V gene data show CDR1 as SGHRS and CDR2 as YFSETQ. The CDR3 spells CASSLGLDTQYF. CDR3 bases: TGCGCCAGCAGCTTGGGGTTAGATACGCAGTATTTT.

The rearrangement links TRBV5-1 to TRBJ2-5; 9 nucleotides match TRBD1. V lost 2 bases, J lost 3 bases, and 2 bases stayed unmatched. There are 14 residues in the CDR3. Germline V gene lookup returns CDR1 SGHRS and CDR2 YFSETQ. The CDR3 sequence: CASSLGTGKETQYF. As DNA, the CDR3 is TGCGCCAGCAGCTTAGGGACAGGGAAAGAGACCCAGTACTTC. The whole variable domain, filled in from reference TRBV5-1 and TRBJ2-5, reads KAGVTQTPRYLIKTRGQQVTLSCSPISGHRSVSWYQQTPGQGLQFLFEYFSETQRNKGNFPGRFSGRQFSNSRSEMNVSTLELGDSALYLCASSLGTGKETQYFGPGTRLLVL.